The T cell receptor beta chain under discussion was sequenced for a study of shared clonotypes between healthy human individuals. Naive CD8 isolation took CD45RO-negative cells positively selected for CCR7 and excluded terminally differentiated effector memory CD45RA+ cells. This CDR3 is built from 12 residues. V was trimmed by 0 bases and J by 4 bases, leaving 4 bases between them. The germline V gene encodes CDR1 SGDLS and CDR2 YYNGEE. The protocol was immunoSEQ multiplex PCR, while the TCRdb copy is restricted to in-frame clones and leaves out a portion. The table includes about 820,000 clones, 80% to 95% detected once. This clone was detected a few times.

This receptor was obtained from a man aged 25 to 40 in good health. V and J are TRBV9 and TRBJ1-2; unclear D gene. The source material was naive CD8+ T cells sorted from blood. The CDR3 DNA is TGTGCCAGCAGCGTAGGCCCCTATGGCTACACCTTC. This encodes CASSVGPYGYTF.